This T cell receptor beta chain was obtained from a study of T-cell reconstitution after alpha-beta-depleted transplantation in children. A TCRbeta library incorporating unique molecular identifiers was prepared. TCRdb fed the PCR reads into MiXCR, producing one record per CDR3 protein. Here the sample spans 250,000 to 300,000 distinct CDR3 sequences, roughly 7.8% being singletons. Regarding the study as a whole: T-cell numbers and diversity, one year after transplant, stemmed largely from T cells that were newly produced.

The CDR3 runs to 16 residues. Germline values: CDR1 DFQATT, CDR2 SNEGSKA (reference sequence). V lost 3 bases to trimming and J lost 2 bases; unmatched junction nucleotides: 7. To note about this clonotype: Antigen unknown.

The specimen was peripheral blood, collected 360 days after TCRalphabeta/CD19-depleted stem cell transplant. The clonotype originates from a female patient aged 2-9 years who had a stem cell transplant for Fanconi anemia, so the T cells may come from the graft donor. The chain has TRBV20-1 and TRBJ1-2; TRBD1 aligns across 12 bases. In nucleotides, the CDR3 is TGCAGTGCTAGTAGCGGGGACAGGGGGCCAAACTATGGCTACACCTTC. This gives the protein CSASSGDRGPNYGYTF.